The 16 T cell receptor beta chains given below trace back to one sample, sequenced in a study of blood T cell repertoires in COVID-19. Produced via immunoSEQ multiplex PCR; TCRdb's table is partial and in-frame only. The sample shows 360,000 or so clones, around nine tenths of them seen only once. The sequenced material came from peripheral blood. The origin of the receptors is a woman aged 55-70 years with COVID-19, enrolled during active disease.

The V and J genes are TRBV7-3 and TRBJ1-1; TRBD1 matches 9 bases. J lost 4 bases, V lost 4 bases, and 4 bases had no gene match. The germline V gene has CDR1 SGHTA and CDR2 FQGTGA. The CDR3 extends over 14 amino acids. This CDR3 reads CASSSTGGVTEAFF. CDR3 nucleotide sequence: TGTGCCAGCAGCTCTACAGGGGGCGTCACTGAAGCTTTCTTT.

The V and J genes are TRBV7-9 and TRBJ1-2, with D unclear. CDR3 length: 15 residues. Trimming removed 6 bases from V and 4 bases from J, with 18 bases in between. Per germline, CDR1 SEHNR and CDR2 FQNEAQ (reference sequence). The CDR3 nucleotides read TGTGCCAGCAGGGTCGGGAATCTAGCGGGCTATGGCTACACCTTC. Translation: CASRVGNLAGYGYTF.

The chain has TRBV10-3 and TRBJ2-7, with 10 bases lining up with TRBD1. CDR1 and CDR2 from the germline V gene are ENHRY and SYGVKD. The CDR3 runs 15 residues. Germline trimming cut 6 bases from V and 2 bases from J; bases unmatched to any gene: 7. CDR3 DNA sequence: TGTGCCATCAGAGAACCGGGACAGGGGACCTACGAGCAGTACTTC. Amino acids: CAIREPGQGTYEQYF.

This chain links TRBV13 with TRBJ2-7; the match to TRBD1 covers 7 bases. Germline assignment: CDR1 PRHDT and CDR2 FYEKMQ (reference sequence). The trim removed 5 bases at V and 7 bases at J, leaving 17 bases unmatched. This CDR3 comprises 16 residues. CDR3 region: CASSPRTGQGVWEQYF. CDR3 nucleotide sequence: TGTGCCAGCAGCCCCAGGACGGGGCAGGGGGTATGGGAGCAGTACTTC.

This clone was counted between two and nine times. The DNA for the CDR3 is TGCGCCAGCAGCCTACAGGGGGTGGCGAACGAGCAGTACTTC. Its translation: CASSLQGVANEQYF. The genes are TRBV5-1 and TRBJ2-7, with 8 bases lining up with TRBD1. Germline V gene sequence: CDR1 SGHRS, CDR2 YFSETQ. The CDR3 loop spans 14 amino acids. Losses at the gene ends were 4 bases for V and 5 bases for J; bases not matched to a gene: 8.

This chain joins TRBV9 and TRBJ1-4, with a possible D match to TRBD1 (5 bases). Trimming pared 0 bases from V and 7 bases from J, leaving 13 bases between. CDR1 SGDLS and CDR2 YYNGEE come from the germline V gene. The CDR3 length is 15 residues. The chain's CDR3 is CASSVVEGRGEKLFF. The CDR3 DNA reads TGTGCCAGCAGCGTAGTGGAGGGGCGAGGTGAAAAACTGTTTTTT.

The chain carries TRBV20-1 and TRBJ1-4; D is unclear. From germline, CDR1 is DFQATT and CDR2 SNEGSKA (reference sequence). The CDR3 consists of 10 residues. Trimming removed 6 bases from V and 8 bases from J, with 7 bases in between. The CDR3 coding sequence is TGCAGTGCCAGAACAGAAAAACTGTTTTTT. Encoded protein: CSARTEKLFF.

A single count supports this clone. This chain uses TRBV5-1 with TRBJ1-3; 7 bases are shared with TRBD1. The germline V gene encodes CDR1 SGHRS and CDR2 YFSETQ. V shed 0 bases and J 1 base; nucleotides not matched to a gene: 4. This CDR3 is built from 16 residues. CDR3 DNA: TGCGCCAGCAGCTTGGAACGACAGGGATCTGGAAACACCATATATTTT. This gives the protein CASSLERQGSGNTIYF. Full variable domain (outside the CDR3, taken from reference TRBV5-1 and TRBJ1-3): KAGVTQTPRYLIKTRGQQVTLSCSPISGHRSVSWYQQTPGQGLQFLFEYFSETQRNKGNFPGRFSGRQFSNSRSEMNVSTLELGDSALYLCASSLERQGSGNTIYFGEGSWLTVV.

This clone has a handful of counts. The chain joins TRBV18 to TRBJ1-3; TRBD1 aligns across 7 bases. From germline, CDR1 is KGHSH and CDR2 LQKENI. The trim removed 1 base at V and 1 base at J, leaving 7 bases unmatched. The length of the CDR3 is 17 residues. The DNA of the CDR3 is TGTGCCAGCTCACCACAAGAGGGGGCTCCTTCTGGAAACACCATATATTTT. Translating gives CASSPQEGAPSGNTIYF.

CDR3 loop: CASSTGNSPLHF. CDR3 nucleotides: TGCGCCAGCAGCACAGGGAATTCACCCCTCCACTTT. This chain joins TRBV10-2 and TRBJ1-6; possible D gene TRBD1, 6 bases. Germline V gene data show CDR1 as WSHSY and CDR2 as SAAADI. The CDR3 spans 12 residues. V lost 6 bases to trimming and J lost 7 bases, with 7 bases between them.

The chain carries TRBV7-2 and TRBJ1-5, with a possible D match to TRBD1 (5 bases). The length of the CDR3 is 14 residues. Germline-derived CDR1 and CDR2 are SGHTA and FQGNSA. V lost 2 bases, J lost 4 bases, and 9 bases lay in between. The CDR3 DNA follows: TGTGCCAGCAGCTTAACCAGGGAAAATCAGCCCCAGCATTTT. As protein: CASSLTRENQPQHF.

J is TRBJ2-2 and V is TRBV5-1; D not certain. Per the germline V gene, CDR1 is SGHRS and CDR2 is YFSETQ. This CDR3 has 13 residues. Trimming took 1 base from V and 6 from J, leaving 7 bases between them. The CDR3 DNA reads TGCGCCAGCAGCTTGTCCGGTGCCGGGGAGCTGTTTTTT. Translating it yields CASSLSGAGELFF.

Only a few counts were recorded for this clone. The chain couples TRBV2 to TRBJ1-4; D perhaps matches TRBD1 (5 bases). CDR3 length: 15 amino acids. CDR1 is SNHLY and CDR2 is FYNNEI in the germline V gene. The V end lost 7 bases, the J end lost 0 bases, and 12 bases lay between the germline ends. DNA for the CDR3: TGTGCCAGCACCCCGACCAGGGCAACTAATGAAAAACTGTTTTTT. Amino acid sequence: CASTPTRATNEKLFF.

This clone showed up just once. This chain uses TRBV2 with TRBJ2-3, with D possibly matching TRBD1 (6 bases). Germline CDR1 is SNHLY and CDR2 is FYNNEI. Trimming left V 10 bases short and J 7 bases short, with 15 bases between. CDR3 length: 12 residues. CDR3 sequence reads: CATNAQGYTQYF. As DNA, the CDR3 is TGTGCCACCAACGCCCAGGGGTATACGCAGTATTTT.

The chain employs TRBV14 and TRBJ1-2; D unclear. The ends were cut back, 2 bases at V and 8 bases at J, with 15 bases in the middle. This CDR3 spans 14 amino acids. Germline assignment: CDR1 SGHDN and CDR2 FVKESK. The CDR3 here is CASSQSWGEEGYTF. In nucleotides, the CDR3 is TGTGCCAGCAGCCAATCGTGGGGAGAGGAAGGCTACACCTTC.

As concerns this clone: This same CDR3 is encoded by further DNA sequences in the sample. The V and J genes are TRBV28 and TRBJ1-2, with TRBD1 matching over 8 bases. Germline V CDR1 and CDR2: MDHEN, SYDVKM. This CDR3 contains 13 residues. Trimming took 2 bases from V and 8 from J; bases not matched to a gene: 4. The CDR3, as DNA: TGTGCCAGCAGTTTACAGGGGGCGCTGGGCTACACCTTC. It yields the protein CASSLQGALGYTF.